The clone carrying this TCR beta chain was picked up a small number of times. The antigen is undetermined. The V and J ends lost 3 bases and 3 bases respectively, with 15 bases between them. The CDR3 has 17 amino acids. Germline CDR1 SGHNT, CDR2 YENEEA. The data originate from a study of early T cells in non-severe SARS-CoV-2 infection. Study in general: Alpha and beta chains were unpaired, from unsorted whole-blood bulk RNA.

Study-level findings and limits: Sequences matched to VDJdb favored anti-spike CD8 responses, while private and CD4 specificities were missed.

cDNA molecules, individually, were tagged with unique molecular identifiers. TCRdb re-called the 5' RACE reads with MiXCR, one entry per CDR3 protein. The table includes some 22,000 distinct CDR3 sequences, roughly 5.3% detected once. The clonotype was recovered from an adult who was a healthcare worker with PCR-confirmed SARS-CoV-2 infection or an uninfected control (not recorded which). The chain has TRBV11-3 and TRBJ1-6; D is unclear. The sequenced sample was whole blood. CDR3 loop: CASSFPPRTDYNSPLHF. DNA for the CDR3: TGTGCCAGCAGCTTCCCCCCGAGGACGGACTATAATTCACCCCTCCACTTT.